Detailed here is one T cell receptor beta chain. Its antigen remains undetermined. Per-nucleotide qualities are absent, and no much larger clonotype sits a single base away. The immunoSEQ Assay, a bias-controlled multiplex PCR, was used to amplify TCRbeta CDR3 regions from genomic DNA. In the source study's methods: Within the assay, amplification of reference gene primers was used to estimate how many nucleated cells each sample contained. To quantify the absolute abundance of each unique TCRbeta CDR3 rearrangement, sequence reads were collapsed and filtered. For each sample, productive Simpson clonality was calculated by taking the square root of Simpson's diversity index across productive rearrangements. The clones in this table, taken by TCRdb from immuneACCESS, are in-frame only. Not every clone is retained; where verified, under half of the shortfall comes from an unresolved V gene, and the cause of the rest is unknown. V, J and clone size are those of that table, while D and trimming were read from the DNA. The sample profile shows tens of thousands of clones; 90% of them were found once. In total, the top ten clones hold less than 45% of the sample.

Spanning cysteine to phenylalanine, the CDR3 consists of 15 amino acids. Only the CDR3 region is kept as DNA, spanning 45 bases read in frame from base 1. CDR1 and CDR2 (SGHVS, FQNEAQ) derive from the germline V gene. Trimming leaves V shorter by 3 bases and J shorter by 1 base, with the junction holding 4 bases beyond the gene matches. This sample was taken from a study of blood T cell repertoires in COVID-19 (dated by TCRdb to 2018 to 2020). Broadly, across the study: Samples covering the acute and convalescent phases of COVID-19 were provided by collaborators in the United States, Italy and Spain. The material from the prospective study consisted of cDNA or gDNA derived from T cells, B-cell-depleted T cells, or PBMCs. Sample metadata almost always included a de-identified subject ID, COVID-19 status, age in years and sex. Samples came from the ongoing ImmuneRACE study (first 160 participants) plus 1,254 subjects from 6 global collaborators. A freely available public database, intended as a resource for researchers studying the immune response to SARS-CoV-2, is where the repertoires were released. Where available, HLA class I and class II types were taken from metadata supplied by the sample provider and were not determined by assay-based typing. Subjects who had been exposed to COVID-19, were actively infected with it, or had recovered from it provided the deeply sampled blood TCRbeta repertoires that made up the dataset. The research as a whole found: Clinical and demographic metadata were provided uncurated, with the amount varying by source and participant.

The collaborating institutions used their own protocols to collect whole blood in K2EDTA tubes. Collaborator samples were shipped for TCRbeta analysis as frozen whole blood, isolated PBMCs, or DNA extracted from either sample type. The TCR comes from a man aged 60 to 75 with active or convalescent COVID-19. This sequence uses TRBV7-8 and TRBJ1-1; the junction holds 8 bases that match TRBD1. Source material: peripheral blood. The nucleotide sequence reads TGTGCCAGCAGCTTGAGGCAGGGGGCGAACACTGAAGCTTTCTTT. It translates as CASSLRQGANTEAFF.